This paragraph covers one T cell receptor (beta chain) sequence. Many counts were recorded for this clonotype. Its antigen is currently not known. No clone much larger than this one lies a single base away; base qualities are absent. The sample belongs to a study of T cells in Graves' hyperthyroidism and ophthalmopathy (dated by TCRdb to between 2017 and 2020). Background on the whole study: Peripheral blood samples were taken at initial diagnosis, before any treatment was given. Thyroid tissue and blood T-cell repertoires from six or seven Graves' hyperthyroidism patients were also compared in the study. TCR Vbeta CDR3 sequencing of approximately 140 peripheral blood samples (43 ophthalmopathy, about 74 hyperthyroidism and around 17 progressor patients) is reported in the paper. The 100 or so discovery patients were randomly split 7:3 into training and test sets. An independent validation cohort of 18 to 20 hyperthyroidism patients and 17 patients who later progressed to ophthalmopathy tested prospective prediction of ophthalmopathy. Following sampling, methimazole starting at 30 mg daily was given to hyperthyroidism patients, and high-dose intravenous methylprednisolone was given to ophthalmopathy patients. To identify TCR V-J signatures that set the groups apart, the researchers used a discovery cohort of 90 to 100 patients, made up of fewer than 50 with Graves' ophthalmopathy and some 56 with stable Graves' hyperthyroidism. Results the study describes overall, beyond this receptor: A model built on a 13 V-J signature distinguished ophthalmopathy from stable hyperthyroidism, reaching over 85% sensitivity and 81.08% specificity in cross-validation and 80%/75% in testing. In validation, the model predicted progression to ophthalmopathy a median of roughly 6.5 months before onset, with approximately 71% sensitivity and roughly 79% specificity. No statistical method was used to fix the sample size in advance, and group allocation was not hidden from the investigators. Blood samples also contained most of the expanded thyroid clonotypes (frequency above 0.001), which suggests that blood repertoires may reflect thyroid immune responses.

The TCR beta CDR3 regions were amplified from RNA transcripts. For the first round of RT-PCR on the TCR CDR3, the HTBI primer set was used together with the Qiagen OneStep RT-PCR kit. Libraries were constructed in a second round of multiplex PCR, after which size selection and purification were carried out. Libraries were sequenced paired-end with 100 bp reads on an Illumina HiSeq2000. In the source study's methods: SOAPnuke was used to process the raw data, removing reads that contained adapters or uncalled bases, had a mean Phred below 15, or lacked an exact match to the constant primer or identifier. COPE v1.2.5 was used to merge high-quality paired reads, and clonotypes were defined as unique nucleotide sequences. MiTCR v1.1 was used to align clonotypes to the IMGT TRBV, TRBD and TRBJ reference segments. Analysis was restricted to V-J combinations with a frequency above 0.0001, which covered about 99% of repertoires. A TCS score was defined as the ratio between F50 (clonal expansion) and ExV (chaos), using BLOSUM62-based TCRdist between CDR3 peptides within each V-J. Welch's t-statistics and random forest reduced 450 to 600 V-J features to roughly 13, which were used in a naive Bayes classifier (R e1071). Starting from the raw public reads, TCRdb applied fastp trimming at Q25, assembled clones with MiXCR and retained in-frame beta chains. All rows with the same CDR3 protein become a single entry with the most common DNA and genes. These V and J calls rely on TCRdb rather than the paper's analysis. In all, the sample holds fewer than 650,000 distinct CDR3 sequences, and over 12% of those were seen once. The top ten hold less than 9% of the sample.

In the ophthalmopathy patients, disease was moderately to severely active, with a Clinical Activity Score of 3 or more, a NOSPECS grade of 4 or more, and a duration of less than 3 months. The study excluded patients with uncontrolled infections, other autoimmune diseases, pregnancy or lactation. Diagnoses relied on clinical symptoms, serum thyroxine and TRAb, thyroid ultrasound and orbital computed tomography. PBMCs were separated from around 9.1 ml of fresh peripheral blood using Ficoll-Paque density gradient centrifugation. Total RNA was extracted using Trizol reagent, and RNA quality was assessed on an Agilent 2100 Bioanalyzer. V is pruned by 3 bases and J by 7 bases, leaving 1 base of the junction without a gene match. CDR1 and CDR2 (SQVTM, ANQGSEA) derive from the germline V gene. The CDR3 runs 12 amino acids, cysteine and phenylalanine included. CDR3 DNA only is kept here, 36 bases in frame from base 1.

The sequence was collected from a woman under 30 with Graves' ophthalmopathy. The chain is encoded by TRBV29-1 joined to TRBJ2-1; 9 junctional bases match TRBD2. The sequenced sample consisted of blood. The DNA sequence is TGCAGCGTTGAGCTAGCGGGGAATGAGCAGTTCTTC. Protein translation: CSVELAGNEQFF.